One sample yielded the 25 T cell receptor beta chains listed below, sequenced in a study of blood T cell repertoires in COVID-19 (dated by TCRdb to about 2020). The library was made by the immunoSEQ multiplex PCR assay. TCRdb carries this immuneACCESS record with in-frame sequences only. Its versions omit some clonotypes, under half of them owing to an unresolved V gene in the studies checked, with the rest unexplained. Counted in this sample were some 200,000 clones; over 80% of them appeared once. Together, the top ten hold about 6% of the sample. Material for sequencing was peripheral blood. The receptors were gathered from a woman in her 40s with acute or convalescent COVID-19.

The chain carries TRBV6-5 and TRBJ2-7; 8 bases line up with TRBD2. Unmatched junction bases numbered 7, after V lost 0 bases and J lost 3 bases. The length of the CDR3 is 16 residues. CDR1 is MNHEY and CDR2 is SVGAGI in the germline V gene. CDR3 amino acids: CASSYSTGGASYEQYF. CDR3 sequence (DNA): TGTGCCAGCAGTTACTCGACCGGGGGGGCAAGCTACGAGCAGTACTTC.

This clone has a handful of counts. This chain links TRBV5-4 with TRBJ1-1; no reliable D call. The CDR3 loop spans 14 amino acids. Trimming took 1 base from V and 0 from J, leaving 7 bases between them. Germline CDR1 SGHNT, CDR2 YYREEE (reference sequence). The CDR3 protein is CASSLTDMNTEAFF. DNA for the CDR3: TGTGCCAGCAGCTTGACAGACATGAACACTGAAGCTTTCTTT. Filled out from reference TRBV5-4 and TRBJ1-1, the complete variable domain reads ETGVTQSPTHLIKTRGQQVTLRCSSQSGHNTVSWYQQALGQGPQFIFQYYREEENGRGNFPPRFSGLQFPNYSSELNVNALELDDSALYLCASSLTDMNTEAFFGQGTRLTVV.

This sequence joins TRBV12-3 or TRBV12-4 and TRBJ1-5, with unresolved D. The CDR3 length is 11 residues. Trimming stripped 4 bases from V and 6 bases from J, with 4 bases between. DNA of the CDR3: TGTGCCAGCAGTTCGGGTCAGCCCCAGCATTTT. Translating it yields CASSSGQPQHF.

The chain carries TRBV27 and TRBJ2-7; TRBD2 matches 8 bases. Trimming took 9 bases from V and 2 from J; bases not matched to a gene: 9. The CDR3 spans 14 residues. The germline gives CDR1 MNHEY, CDR2 SMNVEV (reference sequence). The DNA for the CDR3 is TGTGCCAGTTCCTCTACCGGGGGGGCCTACGAGCAGTACTTC. As protein: CASSSTGGAYEQYF.

The V gene is TRBV4-2, the J gene TRBJ2-3; 7 nucleotides align to TRBD2. V shed 0 bases and J 1 base; nucleotides not matched to a gene: 4. Germline V CDR1 and CDR2: LGHNA, YNFKEQ. This CDR3 comprises 16 residues. CDR3: CASSQEVGGGTDTQYF. CDR3 DNA: TGTGCCAGCAGCCAAGAGGTGGGGGGGGGCACAGATACGCAGTATTTT.

The V and J genes are TRBV27 and TRBJ1-2, with TRBD1 as a possible D gene (6 bases). Between the trimmed V and J ends, which lost 7 bases and 4 bases, there was a span of 19 bases. Per the germline V gene, CDR1 is MNHEY and CDR2 is SMNVEV (reference sequence). The CDR3 is 15 amino acids. CDR3 loop: CASTTWGGAGYGYTF. The CDR3, as DNA: TGTGCCAGCACCACTTGGGGGGGGGCCGGCTATGGCTACACCTTC.

V gene TRBV5-6 combines with J gene TRBJ2-7; possible D gene TRBD1, 7 bases. The CDR3 is 14 amino acids. V lost 3 bases to trimming and J lost 0 bases, with 10 bases between them. Germline loops: CDR1 SGHDT, CDR2 YYEEEE. CDR3 DNA sequence: TGTGCCAGCAGCTACAGGGGAGGCTCCTACGAGCAGTACTTC. Translating it yields CASSYRGGSYEQYF.

V usage is TRBV5-1 and J usage is TRBJ2-5, with TRBD1 matching 8 bases. V trimming: 2 bases; J trimming: 7 bases; junction bases outside the gene matches: 4. From germline, CDR1 is SGHRS and CDR2 YFSETQ. The CDR3 has 13 amino acids. The CDR3 nucleotides are TGCGCCAGCAGCTTTGGACAGGGCGGGACCCAGTACTTC. Protein: CASSFGQGGTQYF.

The chain uses TRBV24-1 and TRBJ2-1; TRBD2 is a possible D gene (7 bases). Germline CDR1 KGHDR, CDR2 SFDVKD. V was shortened by 3 bases and J by 10 bases, with 21 bases between the two germline ends. The CDR3 totals 16 residues. In DNA, the CDR3 is TGTGCCACCAGTGATCGCCGGGGGGCCGGGAATGGAGAGCAGTTCTTC. Translating gives CATSDRRGAGNGEQFF.

The J gene is TRBJ2-1, the V gene TRBV7-8; unclear D gene. The CDR3 is 15 residues long. Per germline, CDR1 SGHVS and CDR2 FQNEAQ. The ends were cut back, 2 bases at V and 3 bases at J, with 11 bases in the middle. The CDR3 loop is CASSLRAEVYNEQFF. The CDR3 DNA reads as TGTGCCAGCAGCTTAAGAGCCGAGGTCTACAATGAGCAGTTCTTC.

V is TRBV9 and J is TRBJ2-5; 12 nucleotides match TRBD2. Germline V gene lookup returns CDR1 SGDLS and CDR2 YYNGEE. The CDR3 consists of 17 residues. V lost 0 bases, J lost 3 bases, and 6 bases stayed unmatched. This CDR3 is CASSVGRLAGGEETQYF. The DNA of the CDR3 is TGTGCCAGCAGCGTAGGTCGCCTAGCGGGGGGGGAAGAGACCCAGTACTTC.

The J gene is TRBJ2-2, the V gene TRBV29-1; D gene uncertain. With 6 bases removed from V and 7 bases from J, the gap between germline ends came to 9 bases. This CDR3 comprises 11 residues. Per the germline V gene, CDR1 is SQVTM and CDR2 is ANQGSEA. For the CDR3, the DNA is TGCAGCGTCCAGGTTATCGGGGAGCTGTTTTTT. Protein sequence: CSVQVIGELFF.

J is TRBJ2-7 and V is TRBV6-5; D unresolved. V was trimmed by 6 bases and J by 7 bases, leaving 16 bases between them. From germline, CDR1 is MNHEY and CDR2 SVGAGI. The CDR3 has 13 residues. CDR3 in amino acids: CASSFGVSREQYF. DNA of the CDR3: TGTGCCAGCAGCTTCGGAGTCTCAAGAGAGCAGTACTTC.

The rearrangement joins TRBV28 to TRBJ1-3; no clear D. The CDR3 sequence is 16 residues long. Germline CDR1 is MDHEN and CDR2 is SYDVKM. The V end was cut by 5 bases, the J end by 0 bases, with 14 bases between. The CDR3 DNA is TGTGCCAGCAGTAGACCCTCCAGGCCCTCTGGAAACACCATATATTTT. This sequence encodes CASSRPSRPSGNTIYF.

J is TRBJ2-1 and V is TRBV30; D not resolved. Trimming left V 2 bases short and J 15 bases short, with 20 bases between. Per germline, CDR1 GTSNPN and CDR2 SVGIG (reference sequence). The CDR3 extends over 13 amino acids. The CDR3 DNA reads TGTGCCTGGAGTACGCTCCCGACCGCGGTGGTGTTCTTC. Translation gives CAWSTLPTAVVFF.

The CDR3 loop reads CASSQGSGGESGELFF. Here the CDR3 DNA reads TGCGCCAGCAGCCAAGGTTCAGGGGGCGAAAGCGGGGAGCTGTTTTTT. The rearrangement joins TRBV4-1 to TRBJ2-2; 8 positions agree with TRBD1. V was pared by 1 base and J by 7 bases, with 8 bases of the junction left unmatched. There are 16 residues in the CDR3. The germline gives CDR1 MGHRA, CDR2 YSYEKL.

The V and J genes are TRBV30 and TRBJ2-1; no clear D. Germline CDR1 and CDR2: GTSNPN and SVGIG (reference sequence). CDR3 length: 13 amino acids. V lost 2 bases to trimming and J lost 3 bases, with 8 bases between them. CDR3 DNA sequence: TGTGCCTGGAGTCGTGGAGTCTACAATGAGCAGTTCTTC. This codes for CAWSRGVYNEQFF.

This clone was seen just once. The chain combines TRBV7-2 with TRBJ1-5, with 7 bases fitting TRBD1. The CDR3 consists of 15 residues. CDR1 SGHTA and CDR2 FQGNSA come from the germline V gene. V was pared by 5 bases and J by 1 base, with 5 bases of the junction left unmatched. CDR3 bases: TGTGCCAGCAGCCCTGACAGGGCAAGCAATCAGCCCCAGCATTTT. Encoded protein: CASSPDRASNQPQHF.

V usage is TRBV19 and J usage is TRBJ2-5, with TRBD2 matching over 7 bases. The CDR3 contains 12 residues. Germline-derived CDR1 and CDR2 are LNHDA and SQIVND (reference sequence). Losses at the gene ends were 7 bases for V and 7 bases for J; bases not matched to a gene: 6. CDR3 DNA sequence: TGTGCCAGTAATGGGGGGGTGGGGACCCAGTACTTC. Translated: CASNGGVGTQYF.

The CDR3 sequence: CASSESLPRKTDRLVGYTF. The CDR3 nucleotides are TGTGCCAGCAGTGAATCCCTCCCTAGAAAGACGGACAGATTAGTGGGCTACACCTTC. The rearrangement links TRBV6-1 to TRBJ1-2; D perhaps matches TRBD1 (6 bases). The CDR3 consists of 19 residues. CDR1 MNHNS and CDR2 SASEGT come from the germline V gene. V lost 2 bases to trimming and J lost 8 bases, with 30 bases between them.

V gene TRBV4-1 combines with J gene TRBJ1-3; D gene ambiguous. CDR3 length: 15 amino acids. The V gene lost 4 bases and the J gene lost 0 bases, with 10 bases spanning the gap. Germline CDR1 is MGHRA and CDR2 is YSYEKL. The CDR3 loop reads CASSLTPYSGNTIYF. The CDR3 region has the DNA TGCGCCAGCAGCCTGACACCCTACTCTGGAAACACCATATATTTT.

The chain joins TRBV30 to TRBJ2-7; maybe TRBD2 (5 bases). The CDR3 has 12 residues. Deletions cut 5 bases from V and 7 bases from J, with 15 bases between. CDR1 GTSNPN and CDR2 SVGIG come from the germline V gene (reference sequence). The CDR3 DNA follows: TGTGCCTGGGAAACTAGTTCATGGGAGCAGTACTTC. It encodes CAWETSSWEQYF.

The chain employs TRBV4-1 and TRBJ2-1; TRBD1 might be the D (6 bases). The germline V gene encodes CDR1 MGHRA and CDR2 YSYEKL. Trimming removed 3 bases from V and 1 base from J, with 10 bases in between. This CDR3 comprises 15 residues. The CDR3 sequence is CASSQGHLSYNEQFF. CDR3 coding DNA: TGCGCCAGCAGCCAGGGACACCTATCCTACAATGAGCAGTTCTTC.

The rearrangement links TRBV20-1 to TRBJ1-3; D gene ambiguous. V was trimmed by 3 bases and J by 0 bases, leaving 9 bases between them. This CDR3 is 14 amino acids long. Germline V gives CDR1 DFQATT, CDR2 SNEGSKA (reference sequence). The CDR3, as DNA: TGCAGTGCTAGTGAGGAGAGCTCTGGAAACACCATATATTTT. Translation: CSASEESSGNTIYF.

This clone came up once. This chain uses TRBV4-2 with TRBJ1-2; the match to TRBD1 covers 9 bases. CDR3 length: 17 residues. CDR1 LGHNA and CDR2 YNFKEQ come from the germline V gene. J gave up 1 base and V 9 bases, and 15 bases lay outside the gene matches. The chain's CDR3 is CASFGGTGMSRNYGYTF. CDR3 in DNA: TGTGCCAGTTTCGGCGGGACAGGGATGTCGCGTAACTATGGCTACACCTTC.